The 4 T cell receptor beta chains reported below all come from one sample, sequenced in a study of blood T cells in healthy people across ages (dated by TCRdb to about 2015). The method was 5' RACE. The sequencing machine was an Illumina HiSeq 2500. A second PCR of roughly 7 to 12 cycles was run with a J-beta primer mix and a sample-barcoded 5' primer. TCRdb cleaned the public reads at Q25 with fastp, built clones with MiXCR and kept in-frame beta chains. Records with the same CDR3 protein are collapsed into one entry carrying the most frequent genes and DNA. Here the sample has 600,000 or so distinct CDR3 sequences; 40% to 55% occur a single time. Together, the top ten hold 20% to 25% of the sample. Sequenced material: blood. The receptors originated from a man aged 80 or over in good health.

This rearrangement joins TRBV18 to TRBJ2-4; possibly TRBD1 for D (5 bases). Trimming removed 2 bases at V and 0 bases at J, with 14 bases between. Germline values: CDR1 KGHSH, CDR2 LQKENI. The CDR3 runs to 17 residues. The CDR3 region has the DNA TGTGCCAGCTCACCATCTCGACAGTTAATAGCCAAAAACATTCAGTACTTC. The encoded protein is CASSPSRQLIAKNIQYF.

The genes are TRBV3-1 and TRBJ2-4; TRBD2 matches at 9 bases. The CDR3 extends over 15 amino acids. Germline values: CDR1 LGHDT, CDR2 YNNKEL (reference sequence). V was pared by 4 bases and J by 6 bases, with 7 bases of the junction left unmatched. The CDR3 coding sequence is TGTGCCAGCAGCCGAGCGGGGGGCGCTGGAAACATTCAGTACTTC. It yields the protein CASSRAGGAGNIQYF.

This clonotype was observed a handful of times. This chain connects TRBV28 to TRBJ2-1; D not certain. The CDR3 is made up of 15 amino acids. The germline V gene has CDR1 MDHEN and CDR2 SYDVKM. The V end lost 2 bases, the J end lost 4 bases, and 12 bases lay between the germline ends. As DNA, the CDR3 is TGTGCCAGCAGTTTACCTCTCGGGCTTTACAATGAGCAGTTCTTC. Residues: CASSLPLGLYNEQFF. The entire variable domain, with the rest obtained from reference TRBV28 and TRBJ2-1, is as follows: DVKVTQSSRYLVKRTGEKVFLECVQDMDHENMFWYRQDPGLGLRLIYFSYDVKMKEKGDIPEGYSVSREKKERFSLILESASTNQTSMYLCASSLPLGLYNEQFFGPGTRLTVL.

This chain joins TRBV7-3 and TRBJ2-3, with D possibly called TRBD1 or TRBD2 (6 bases each). The CDR3 totals 16 residues. Germline V gene data show CDR1 as SGHTA and CDR2 as FQGTGA. The V end was cut by 2 bases, the J end by 5 bases, with 17 bases between. CDR3 loop: CASSLQSGALLDTQYF. CDR3 nucleotide sequence: TGTGCCAGCAGCTTACAATCGGGGGCCCTCCTAGATACGCAGTATTTT.